This T cell receptor (beta chain) was recorded in a study of blood T cell repertoires in COVID-19. As for the study in general: Researchers got acute and convalescent COVID-19 samples from the United States, Italy and Spain. From T cells, B-cell-depleted T cells, or PBMCs came the material, which was cDNA or gDNA.

In the original workflow: Researchers report that nucleated cell counts were estimated from reference gene primer amplification. Sequenced by immunoSEQ multiplex PCR; TCRdb stores in-frame clones only, minus some. V and J calls and clone size are copied from that table; D and trimming were computed from the DNA. Here the sample spans a few hundred thousand clones, approximately 89% being singletons. The source is a woman aged 70-85 years with COVID-19, enrolled during active disease. The sample comprised peripheral blood.

CDR3: CASSPTLAGRRTDTQYF. CDR3 in DNA: TGTGCCAGCAGTCCCACCCTAGCGGGACGCCGCACAGATACGCAGTATTTT. The V and J genes are TRBV28 and TRBJ2-3, with 9 nucleotides matching TRBD2. Trimming at V came to 5 bases and at J to 1 base, leaving 10 bases not matched to a gene. Germline-derived CDR1 and CDR2 are MDHEN and SYDVKM. CDR3 length: 17 residues.